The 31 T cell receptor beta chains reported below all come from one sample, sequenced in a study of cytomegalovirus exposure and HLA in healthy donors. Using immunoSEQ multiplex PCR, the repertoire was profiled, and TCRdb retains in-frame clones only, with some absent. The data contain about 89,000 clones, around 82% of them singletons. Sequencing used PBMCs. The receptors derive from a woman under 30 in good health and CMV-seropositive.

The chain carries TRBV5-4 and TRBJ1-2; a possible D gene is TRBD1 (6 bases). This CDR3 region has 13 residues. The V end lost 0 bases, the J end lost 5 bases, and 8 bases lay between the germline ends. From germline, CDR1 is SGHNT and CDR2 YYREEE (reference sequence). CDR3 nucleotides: TGTGCCAGCAGCTTGGTTCAGGGGTATGGCTACACCTTC. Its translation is CASSLVQGYGYTF.

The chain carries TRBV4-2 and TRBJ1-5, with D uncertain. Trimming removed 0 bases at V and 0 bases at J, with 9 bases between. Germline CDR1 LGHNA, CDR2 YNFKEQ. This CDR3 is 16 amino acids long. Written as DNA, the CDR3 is TGTGCCAGCAGCCAAGATCGCGGTGGTAGCAATCAGCCCCAGCATTTT. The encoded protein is CASSQDRGGSNQPQHF.

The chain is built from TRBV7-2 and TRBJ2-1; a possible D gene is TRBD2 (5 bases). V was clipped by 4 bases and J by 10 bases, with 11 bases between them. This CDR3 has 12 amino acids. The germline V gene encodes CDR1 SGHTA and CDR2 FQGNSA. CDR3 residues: CASSSSGEEQFF. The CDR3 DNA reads TGTGCCAGCAGCTCTTCCGGGGAGGAGCAGTTCTTC.

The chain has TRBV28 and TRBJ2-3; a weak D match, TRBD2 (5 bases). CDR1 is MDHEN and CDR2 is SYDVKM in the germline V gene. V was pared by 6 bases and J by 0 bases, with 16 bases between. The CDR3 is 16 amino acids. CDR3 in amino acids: CASRPRLAQSTDTQYF. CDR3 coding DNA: TGTGCCAGCAGGCCAAGGCTAGCCCAAAGCACAGATACGCAGTATTTT. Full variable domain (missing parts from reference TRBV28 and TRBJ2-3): DVKVTQSSRYLVKRTGEKVFLECVQDMDHENMFWYRQDPGLGLRLIYFSYDVKMKEKGDIPEGYSVSREKKERFSLILESASTNQTSMYLCASRPRLAQSTDTQYFGPGTRLTVL.

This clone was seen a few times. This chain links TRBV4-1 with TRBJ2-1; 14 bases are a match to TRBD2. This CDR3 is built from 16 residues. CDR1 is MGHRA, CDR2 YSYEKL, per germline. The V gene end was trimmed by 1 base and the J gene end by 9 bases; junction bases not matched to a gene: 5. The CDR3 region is CASSQGLAGGRGEQFF. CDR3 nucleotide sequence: TGCGCCAGCAGCCAAGGACTAGCGGGGGGGAGGGGTGAGCAGTTCTTC.

DNA for the CDR3: TGTGCCAGCAGCTTAGTAGCGGGGAGCCGGAATTCACCCCTCCACTTT. Translated: CASSLVAGSRNSPLHF. This rearrangement joins TRBV7-6 to TRBJ1-6, with D unresolved. The V end was cut by 1 base, the J end by 7 bases, with 14 bases between. Germline V gene lookup returns CDR1 SGHVS and CDR2 FNYEAQ. This CDR3 contains 16 residues.

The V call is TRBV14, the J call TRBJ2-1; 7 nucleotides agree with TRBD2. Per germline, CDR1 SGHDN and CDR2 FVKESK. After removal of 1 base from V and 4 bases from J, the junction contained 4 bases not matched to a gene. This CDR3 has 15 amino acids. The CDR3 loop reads CASSQAGGGYNEQFF. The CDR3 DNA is TGTGCCAGCAGCCAAGCGGGGGGAGGTTACAATGAGCAGTTCTTC. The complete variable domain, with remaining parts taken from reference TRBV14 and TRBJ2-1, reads EAGVTQFPSHSVIEKGQTVTLRCDPISGHDNLYWYRRVMGKEIKFLLHFVKESKQDESGMPNNRFLAERTGGTYSTLKVQPAELEDSGVYFCASSQAGGGYNEQFFGPGTRLTVL.

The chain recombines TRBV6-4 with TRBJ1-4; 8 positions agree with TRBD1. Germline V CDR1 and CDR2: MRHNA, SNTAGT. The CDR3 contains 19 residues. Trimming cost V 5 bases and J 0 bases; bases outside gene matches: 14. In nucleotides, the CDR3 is TGTGCCAGCAGTCGACCTAGACAGGGGAGAGGCGCAACTAATGAAAAACTGTTTTTT. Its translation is CASSRPRQGRGATNEKLFF.

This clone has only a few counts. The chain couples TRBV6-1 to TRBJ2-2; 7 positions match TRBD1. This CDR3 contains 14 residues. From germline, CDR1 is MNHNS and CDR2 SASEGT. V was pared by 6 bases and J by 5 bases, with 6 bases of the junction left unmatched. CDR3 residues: CASRRGTVTGELFF. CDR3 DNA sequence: TGTGCCAGCAGGAGGGGGACAGTTACCGGGGAGCTGTTTTTT.

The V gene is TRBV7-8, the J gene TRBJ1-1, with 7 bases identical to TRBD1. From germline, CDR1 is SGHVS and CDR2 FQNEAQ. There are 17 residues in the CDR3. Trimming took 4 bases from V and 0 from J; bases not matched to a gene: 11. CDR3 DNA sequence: TGTGCCAGCAGCTCCAGGACAGGACGGTTAATGAACACTGAAGCTTTCTTT. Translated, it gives CASSSRTGRLMNTEAFF.

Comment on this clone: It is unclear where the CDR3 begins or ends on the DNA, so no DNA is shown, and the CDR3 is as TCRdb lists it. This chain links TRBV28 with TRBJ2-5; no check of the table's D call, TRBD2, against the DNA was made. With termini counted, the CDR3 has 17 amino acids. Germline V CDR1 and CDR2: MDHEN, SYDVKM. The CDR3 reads CASSYPNFGPGGETQYF.

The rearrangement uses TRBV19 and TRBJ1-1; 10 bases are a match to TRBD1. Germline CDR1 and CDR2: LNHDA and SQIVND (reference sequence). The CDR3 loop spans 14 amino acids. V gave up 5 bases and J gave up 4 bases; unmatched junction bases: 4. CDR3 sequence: CASSLGQGSTEAFF. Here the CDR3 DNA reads TGTGCCAGTAGTCTGGGACAGGGGAGCACTGAAGCTTTCTTT.

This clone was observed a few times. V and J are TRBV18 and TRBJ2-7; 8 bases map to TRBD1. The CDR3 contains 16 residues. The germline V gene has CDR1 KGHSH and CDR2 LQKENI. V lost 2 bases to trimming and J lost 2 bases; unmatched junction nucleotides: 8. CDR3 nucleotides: TGTGCCAGCTCACCAATAGGACAGGGCCAACCCTACGAGCAGTACTTC. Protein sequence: CASSPIGQGQPYEQYF. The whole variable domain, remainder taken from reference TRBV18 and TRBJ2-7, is NAGVMQNPRHLVRRRGQEARLRCSPMKGHSHVYWYRQLPEEGLKFMVYLQKENIIDESGMPKERFSAEFPKEGPSILRIQQVVRGDSAAYFCASSPIGQGQPYEQYFGPGTRLTVT.

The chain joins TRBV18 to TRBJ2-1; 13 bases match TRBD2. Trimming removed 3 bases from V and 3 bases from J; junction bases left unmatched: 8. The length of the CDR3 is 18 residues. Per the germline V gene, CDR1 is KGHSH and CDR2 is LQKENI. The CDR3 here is CASSPPRGTSGDYNEQFF. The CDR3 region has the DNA TGTGCCAGCTCACCGCCTAGAGGGACTAGCGGGGACTACAATGAGCAGTTCTTC.

The CDR3: CASSRAGGTNNEQFF. The DNA of the CDR3 is TGTGCCAGCAGCCGAGCGGGGGGGACGAACAATGAGCAGTTCTTC. The chain has TRBV14 and TRBJ2-1; 10 bases are shared with TRBD2. The junction had 5 bases not matched to a gene; V was cut back by 4 bases and J by 5 bases. Per germline, CDR1 SGHDN and CDR2 FVKESK. The CDR3 runs to 15 residues.

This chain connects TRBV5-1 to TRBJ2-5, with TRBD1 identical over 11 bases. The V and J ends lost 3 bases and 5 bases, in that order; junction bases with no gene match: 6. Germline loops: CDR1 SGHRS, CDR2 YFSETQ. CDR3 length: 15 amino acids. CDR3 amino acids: CASSSGTGGGETQYF. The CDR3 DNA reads TGCGCCAGCAGCTCCGGGACAGGGGGTGGGGAGACCCAGTACTTC.

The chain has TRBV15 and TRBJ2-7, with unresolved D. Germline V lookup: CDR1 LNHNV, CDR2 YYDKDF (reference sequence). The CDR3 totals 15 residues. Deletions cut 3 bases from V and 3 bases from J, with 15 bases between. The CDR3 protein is CATSRAAVNDYEQYF. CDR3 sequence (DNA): TGTGCCACCAGCAGGGCGGCGGTAAATGACTACGAGCAGTACTTC.

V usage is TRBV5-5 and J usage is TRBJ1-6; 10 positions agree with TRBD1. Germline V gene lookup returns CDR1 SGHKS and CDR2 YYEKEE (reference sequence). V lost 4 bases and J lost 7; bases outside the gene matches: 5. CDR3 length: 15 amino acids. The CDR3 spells CASSGTGQGNSPLHF. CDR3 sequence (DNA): TGTGCCAGCAGCGGGACGGGACAGGGGAATTCACCCCTCCACTTT.

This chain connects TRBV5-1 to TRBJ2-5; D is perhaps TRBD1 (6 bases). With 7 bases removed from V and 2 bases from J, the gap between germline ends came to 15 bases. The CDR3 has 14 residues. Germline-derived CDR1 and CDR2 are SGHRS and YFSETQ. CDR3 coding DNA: TGCGCCAGCCGAGGAAGGACAGATCAAGAGACCCAGTACTTC. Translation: CASRGRTDQETQYF.

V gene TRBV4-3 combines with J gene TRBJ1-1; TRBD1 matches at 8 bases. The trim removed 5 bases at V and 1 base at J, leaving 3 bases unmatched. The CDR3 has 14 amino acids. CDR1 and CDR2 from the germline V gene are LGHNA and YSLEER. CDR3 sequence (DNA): TGCGCCAGCAGCTTCAGGGGGCAGAACACTGAAGCTTTCTTT. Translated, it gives CASSFRGQNTEAFF.

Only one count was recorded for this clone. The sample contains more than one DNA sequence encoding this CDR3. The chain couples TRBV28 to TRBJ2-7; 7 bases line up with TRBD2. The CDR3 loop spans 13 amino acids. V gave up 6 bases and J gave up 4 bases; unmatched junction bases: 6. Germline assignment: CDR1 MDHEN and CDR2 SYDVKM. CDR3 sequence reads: CASSLRGGYEQYF. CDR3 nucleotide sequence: TGTGCCAGCAGCTTACGCGGGGGATACGAGCAGTACTTC.

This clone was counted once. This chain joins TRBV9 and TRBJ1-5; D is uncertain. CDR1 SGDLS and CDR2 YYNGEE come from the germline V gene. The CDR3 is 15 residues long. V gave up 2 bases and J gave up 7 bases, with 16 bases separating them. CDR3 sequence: CASSVGGRPDQPQHF. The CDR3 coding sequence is TGTGCCAGCAGCGTGGGAGGGCGTCCGGACCAGCCCCAGCATTTT.

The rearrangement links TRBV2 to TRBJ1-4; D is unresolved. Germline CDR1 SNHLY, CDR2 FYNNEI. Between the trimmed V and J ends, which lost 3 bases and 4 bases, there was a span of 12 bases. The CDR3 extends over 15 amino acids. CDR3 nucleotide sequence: TGTGCCAGCAGTGATGAGGCACGCGGTAATGAAAAACTGTTTTTT. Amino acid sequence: CASSDEARGNEKLFF.

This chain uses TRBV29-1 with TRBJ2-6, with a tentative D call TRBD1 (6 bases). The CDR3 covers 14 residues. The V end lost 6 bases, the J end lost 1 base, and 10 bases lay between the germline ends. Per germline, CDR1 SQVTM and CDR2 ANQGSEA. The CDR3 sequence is CSVYRDSGANVLTF. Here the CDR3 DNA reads TGCAGCGTCTACAGGGATTCTGGGGCCAACGTCCTGACTTTC. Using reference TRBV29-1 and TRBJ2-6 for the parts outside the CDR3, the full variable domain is SAVISQKPSRDICQRGTSLTIQCQVDSQVTMMFWYRQQPGQSLTLIATANQGSEATYESGFVIDKFPISRPNLTFSTLTVSNMSPEDSSIYLCSVYRDSGANVLTFGAGSRLTVL.

The CDR3 spells CASSLAMNTEAFF. The CDR3, as DNA: TGTGCCAGCAGCCTCGCTATGAACACTGAAGCTTTCTTT. The chain has TRBV6-5 and TRBJ1-1, with unresolved D. V lost 6 bases and J lost 0, with 8 bases in between. Germline CDR1 MNHEY, CDR2 SVGAGI. This CDR3 has 13 residues.

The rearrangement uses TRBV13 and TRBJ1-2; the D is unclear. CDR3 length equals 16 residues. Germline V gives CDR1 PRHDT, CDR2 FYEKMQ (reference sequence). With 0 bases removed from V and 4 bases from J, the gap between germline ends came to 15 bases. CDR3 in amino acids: CASSLGEGTQSYGYTF. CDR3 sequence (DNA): TGTGCCAGCAGCTTAGGTGAGGGAACACAGAGCTATGGCTACACCTTC.

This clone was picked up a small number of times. CDR3 sequence (DNA): TGTGCCAGCAGTTTACTAGCGGGGAGGGGTGAGACCCAGTACTTC. Its translation: CASSLLAGRGETQYF. This chain connects TRBV7-3 to TRBJ2-5; 10 bases match TRBD2. With V trimmed by 6 bases and J by 5 bases, 9 bases remained unmatched. The CDR3 totals 15 residues. Germline V gives CDR1 SGHTA, CDR2 FQGTGA.

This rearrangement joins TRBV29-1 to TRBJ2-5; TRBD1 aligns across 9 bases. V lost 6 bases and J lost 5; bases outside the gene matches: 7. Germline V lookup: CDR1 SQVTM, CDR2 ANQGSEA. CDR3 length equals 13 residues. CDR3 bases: TGCAGCGTAGGGGGACAGGGACGGGAGACCCAGTACTTC. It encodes CSVGGQGRETQYF.

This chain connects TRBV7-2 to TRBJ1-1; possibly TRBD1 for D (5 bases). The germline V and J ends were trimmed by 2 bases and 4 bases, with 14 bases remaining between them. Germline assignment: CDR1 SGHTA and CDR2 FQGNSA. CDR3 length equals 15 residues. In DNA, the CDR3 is TGTGCCAGCAGCTTAAGGATGGGGGGAAGCACTGAAGCTTTCTTT. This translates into CASSLRMGGSTEAFF.

The CDR3 loop reads CASSVDIGNTIYF. The DNA of the CDR3 is TGTGCCAGCAGCGTAGATATTGGAAACACCATATATTTT. This chain joins TRBV9 and TRBJ1-3; D is undetermined. V shed 0 bases and J shed 3 bases, with 4 bases lying between them. The germline CDR1 and CDR2 sequences are SGDLS and YYNGEE. The CDR3 is made up of 13 amino acids.

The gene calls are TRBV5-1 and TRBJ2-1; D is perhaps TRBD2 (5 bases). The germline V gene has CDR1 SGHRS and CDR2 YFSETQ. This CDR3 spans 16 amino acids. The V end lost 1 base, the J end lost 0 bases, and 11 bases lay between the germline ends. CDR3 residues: CASSLSRGSSYNEQFF. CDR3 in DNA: TGCGCCAGCAGCTTGAGTCGGGGTTCCTCCTACAATGAGCAGTTCTTC.